This T cell receptor beta chain was sequenced in a study of PD-L1 blockade in urothelial cancer. Study information: Bladder-origin urothelial cancer in males described about 90% of the roughly 30 patients. Blood analysis occurred 3 weeks (second dose) and 6 weeks after treatment start. Study-level results: Pretreatment TCR clonality in blood, when below the median, was predictive of better survival.

Repertoires were generated with immunoSEQ multiplex PCR, while TCRdb's copy carries only in-frame clones and drops some. Altogether under 55,000 clones are present, roughly 82% being singletons, with the ten largest covering less than 15%. There are a few counts of this clone. Its target is unknown. The V and J ends lost 5 bases and 3 bases respectively, with 28 bases between them. Germline V gene lookup returns CDR1 SGHDN and CDR2 FVKESK. CDR3 size: 19 residues. This sample's time point: peripheral blood 6 weeks after treatment start. Patients' urothelial carcinoma was locally advanced or metastatic. The clonotype originates from a man between 60 and 75 years old with urothelial cancer. The input for sequencing was PBMCs, taken around atezolizumab (anti-PD-L1) treatment. J is TRBJ2-5 and V is TRBV14; D is undetermined. CDR3 sequence: CASSGSLIQTPDEKETQYF. The CDR3 coding sequence is TGTGCCAGCAGCGGATCTCTCATTCAGACACCGGATGAAAAAGAGACCCAGTACTTC.